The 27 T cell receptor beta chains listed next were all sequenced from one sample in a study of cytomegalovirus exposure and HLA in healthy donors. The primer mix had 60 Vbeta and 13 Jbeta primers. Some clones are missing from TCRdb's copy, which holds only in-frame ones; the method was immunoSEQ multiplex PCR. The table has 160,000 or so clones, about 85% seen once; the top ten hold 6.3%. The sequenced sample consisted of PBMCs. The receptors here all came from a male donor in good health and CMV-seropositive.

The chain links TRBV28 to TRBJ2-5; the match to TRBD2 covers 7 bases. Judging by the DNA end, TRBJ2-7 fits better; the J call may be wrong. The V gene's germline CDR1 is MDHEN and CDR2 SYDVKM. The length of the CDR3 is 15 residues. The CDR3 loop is CASGPPGGGRYEQYF. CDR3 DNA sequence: TGTGCCAGCGGCCCCCCGGGAGGAGGGCGCTACGAGCAGTACTTC.

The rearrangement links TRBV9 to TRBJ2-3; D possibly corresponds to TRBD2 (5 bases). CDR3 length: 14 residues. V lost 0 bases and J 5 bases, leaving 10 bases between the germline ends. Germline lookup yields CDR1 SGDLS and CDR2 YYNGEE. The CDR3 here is CASSVGGIKDTQYF. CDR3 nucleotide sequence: TGTGCCAGCAGCGTAGGAGGGATAAAAGATACGCAGTATTTT.

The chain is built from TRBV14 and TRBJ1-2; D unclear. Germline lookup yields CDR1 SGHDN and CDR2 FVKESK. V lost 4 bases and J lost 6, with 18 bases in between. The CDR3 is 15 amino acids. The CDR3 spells CASSPRTASSDGYTF. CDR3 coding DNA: TGTGCCAGCAGCCCACGCACAGCCTCATCGGATGGCTACACCTTC.

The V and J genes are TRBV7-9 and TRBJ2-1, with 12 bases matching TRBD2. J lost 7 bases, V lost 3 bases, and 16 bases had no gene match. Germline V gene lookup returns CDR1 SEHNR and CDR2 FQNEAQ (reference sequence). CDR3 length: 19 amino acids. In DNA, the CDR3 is TGTGCCAGCAGCTTCGGGGGCCTAGCGGGAGGGCAGGCTACAAATGAGCAGTTCTTC. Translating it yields CASSFGGLAGGQATNEQFF.

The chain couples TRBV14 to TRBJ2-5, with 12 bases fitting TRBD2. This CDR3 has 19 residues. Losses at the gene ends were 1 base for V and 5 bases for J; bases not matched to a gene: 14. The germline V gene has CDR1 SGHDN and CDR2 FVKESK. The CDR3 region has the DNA TGTGCCAGCAGCCAAGGGACTAGCGGGATTGGGGGACAGTGGGAGACCCAGTACTTC. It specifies CASSQGTSGIGGQWETQYF. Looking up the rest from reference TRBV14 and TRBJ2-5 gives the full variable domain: EAGVTQFPSHSVIEKGQTVTLRCDPISGHDNLYWYRRVMGKEIKFLLHFVKESKQDESGMPNNRFLAERTGGTYSTLKVQPAELEDSGVYFCASSQGTSGIGGQWETQYFGPGTRLLVL.

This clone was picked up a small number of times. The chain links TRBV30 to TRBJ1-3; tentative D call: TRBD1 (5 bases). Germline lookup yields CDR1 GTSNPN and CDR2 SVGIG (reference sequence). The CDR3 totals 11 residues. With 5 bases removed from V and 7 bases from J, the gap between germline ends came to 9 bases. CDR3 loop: CAWAQVNTIYF. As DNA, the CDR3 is TGTGCCTGGGCACAGGTGAACACCATATATTTT.

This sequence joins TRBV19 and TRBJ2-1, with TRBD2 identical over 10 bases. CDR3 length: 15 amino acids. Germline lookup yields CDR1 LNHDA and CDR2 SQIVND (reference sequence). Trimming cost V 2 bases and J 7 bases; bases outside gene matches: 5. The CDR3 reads CASSILAGVRNEQFF. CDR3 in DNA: TGTGCCAGTAGTATACTAGCGGGAGTCCGGAATGAGCAGTTCTTC.

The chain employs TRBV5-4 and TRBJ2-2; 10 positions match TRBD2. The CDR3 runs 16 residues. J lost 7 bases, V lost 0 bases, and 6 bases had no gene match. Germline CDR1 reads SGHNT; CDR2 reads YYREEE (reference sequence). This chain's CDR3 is CASSLGSGRDIGELFF. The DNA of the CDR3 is TGTGCCAGCAGCTTGGGAAGCGGGAGGGATATCGGGGAGCTGTTTTTT.

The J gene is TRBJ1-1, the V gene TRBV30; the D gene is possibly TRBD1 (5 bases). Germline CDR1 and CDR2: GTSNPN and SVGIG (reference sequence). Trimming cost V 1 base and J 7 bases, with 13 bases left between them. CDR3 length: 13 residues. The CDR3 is CAWSGTGSFEAFF. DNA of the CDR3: TGTGCCTGGAGTGGAACAGGATCCTTTGAAGCTTTCTTT.

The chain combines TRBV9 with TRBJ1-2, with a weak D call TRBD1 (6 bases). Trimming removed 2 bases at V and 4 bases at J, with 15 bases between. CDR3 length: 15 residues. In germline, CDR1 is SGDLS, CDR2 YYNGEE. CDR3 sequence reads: CASSVEGGGTYGYTF. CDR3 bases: TGTGCCAGCAGCGTCGAAGGGGGGGGGACCTATGGCTACACCTTC.

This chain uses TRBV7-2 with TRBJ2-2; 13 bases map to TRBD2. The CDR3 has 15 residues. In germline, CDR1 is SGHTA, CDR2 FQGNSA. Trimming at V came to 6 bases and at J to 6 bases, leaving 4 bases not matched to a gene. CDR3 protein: CASRRTSGSPGELFF. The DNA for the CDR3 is TGTGCCAGCAGGCGGACTAGCGGGAGCCCCGGGGAGCTGTTTTTT.

The CDR3 region has the DNA TGTGCCAGCCAAGGGGTCGAAGAGCAGTTCTTC. Translation gives CASQGVEEQFF. The chain recombines TRBV6-6 with TRBJ2-1; D possibly corresponds to TRBD1 (5 bases). CDR3 size: 11 residues. The V gene lost 8 bases and the J gene lost 10 bases, with 12 bases spanning the gap. CDR1 MNHNY and CDR2 SVGAGI come from the germline V gene (reference sequence).

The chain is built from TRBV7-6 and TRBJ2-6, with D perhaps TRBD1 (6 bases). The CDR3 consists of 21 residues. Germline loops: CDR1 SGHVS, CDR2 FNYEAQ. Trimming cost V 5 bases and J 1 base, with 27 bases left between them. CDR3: CASSPLDSALRQLSGANVLTF. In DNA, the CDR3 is TGTGCCAGCAGCCCCTTGGACAGTGCTTTAAGACAACTATCTGGGGCCAACGTCCTGACTTTC.

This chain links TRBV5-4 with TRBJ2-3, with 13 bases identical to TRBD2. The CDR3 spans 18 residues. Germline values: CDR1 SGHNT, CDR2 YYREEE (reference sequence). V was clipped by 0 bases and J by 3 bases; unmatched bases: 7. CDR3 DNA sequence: TGTGCCAGCAGCTTGGGGTGGTTGGGACTAGCGGGAACAGATACGCAGTATTTT. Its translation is CASSLGWLGLAGTDTQYF.

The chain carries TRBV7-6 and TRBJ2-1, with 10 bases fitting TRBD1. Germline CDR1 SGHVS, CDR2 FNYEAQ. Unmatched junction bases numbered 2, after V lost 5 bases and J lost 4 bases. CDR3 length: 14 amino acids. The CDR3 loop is CASSRTGGYNEQFF. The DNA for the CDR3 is TGTGCCAGCAGCCGGACAGGGGGTTACAATGAGCAGTTCTTC.

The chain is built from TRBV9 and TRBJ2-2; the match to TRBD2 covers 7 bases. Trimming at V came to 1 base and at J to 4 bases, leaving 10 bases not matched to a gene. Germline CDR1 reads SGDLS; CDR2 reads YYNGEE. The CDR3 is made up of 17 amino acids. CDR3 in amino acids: CASSVRGGRAGTGELFF. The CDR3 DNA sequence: TGTGCCAGCAGCGTAAGGGGAGGGAGGGCTGGCACCGGGGAGCTGTTTTTT.

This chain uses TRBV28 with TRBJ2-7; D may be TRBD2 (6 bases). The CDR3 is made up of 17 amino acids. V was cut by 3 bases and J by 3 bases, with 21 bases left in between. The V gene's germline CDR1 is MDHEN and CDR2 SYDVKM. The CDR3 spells CASSFGFKEGMGYEQYF. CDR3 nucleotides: TGTGCCAGCAGTTTTGGCTTTAAGGAGGGTATGGGCTACGAGCAGTACTTC.

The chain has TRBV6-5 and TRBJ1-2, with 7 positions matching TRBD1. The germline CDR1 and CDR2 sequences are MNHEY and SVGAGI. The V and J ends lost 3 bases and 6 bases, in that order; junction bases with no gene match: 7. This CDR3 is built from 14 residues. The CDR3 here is CASSYLVRGNGYTF. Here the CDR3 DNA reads TGTGCCAGCAGTTATCTTGTCAGGGGGAATGGCTACACCTTC.

The CDR3 region has the DNA TGTGCCTGGAGTAAGGGGGACTCCTACGAGCAGTACTTC. Protein: CAWSKGDSYEQYF. This chain joins TRBV30 and TRBJ2-7; TRBD1 might be the D (6 bases). The germline V gene has CDR1 GTSNPN and CDR2 SVGIG (reference sequence). V dropped 2 bases and J dropped 0 bases, with 8 bases sitting between them. CDR3 size: 13 residues.

The CDR3 sequence: CASSTRQGGYGYTF. The CDR3 DNA sequence: TGTGCCAGCAGCACACGACAGGGTGGCTATGGCTACACCTTC. This chain links TRBV9 with TRBJ1-2, with TRBD1 matching over 7 bases. The CDR3 runs 14 residues. CDR1 is SGDLS and CDR2 is YYNGEE in the germline V gene. Germline trimming cut 4 bases from V and 4 bases from J; bases unmatched to any gene: 7.

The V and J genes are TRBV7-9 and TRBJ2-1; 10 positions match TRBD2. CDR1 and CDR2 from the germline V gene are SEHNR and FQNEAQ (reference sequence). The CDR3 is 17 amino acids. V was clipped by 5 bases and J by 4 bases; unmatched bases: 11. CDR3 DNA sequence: TGTGCCAGCAGCCCTCTGACTAGCGGGTCGGAGTACAATGAGCAGTTCTTC. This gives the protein CASSPLTSGSEYNEQFF.

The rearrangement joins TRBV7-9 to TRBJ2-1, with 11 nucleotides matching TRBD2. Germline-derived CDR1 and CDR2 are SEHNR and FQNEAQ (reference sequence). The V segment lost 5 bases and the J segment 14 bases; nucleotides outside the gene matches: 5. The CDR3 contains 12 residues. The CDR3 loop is CASSLSGRGEFF. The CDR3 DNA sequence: TGTGCCAGCAGCCTTAGCGGGAGGGGGGAGTTCTTC.

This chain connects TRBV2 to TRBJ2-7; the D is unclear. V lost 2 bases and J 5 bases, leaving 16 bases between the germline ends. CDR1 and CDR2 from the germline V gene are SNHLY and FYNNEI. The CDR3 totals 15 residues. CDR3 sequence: CASSEIRGPMDEQYF. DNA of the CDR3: TGTGCCAGCAGTGAAATTCGTGGCCCCATGGACGAGCAGTACTTC.

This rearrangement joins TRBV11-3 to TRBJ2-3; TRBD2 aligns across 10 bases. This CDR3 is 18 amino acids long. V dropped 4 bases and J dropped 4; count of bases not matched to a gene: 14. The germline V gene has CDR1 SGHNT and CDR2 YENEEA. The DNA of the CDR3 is TGTGCCAGCAGCTCGACCTTTGGACTAGCGGTTGTGCCAGATACGCAGTATTTT. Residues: CASSSTFGLAVVPDTQYF.

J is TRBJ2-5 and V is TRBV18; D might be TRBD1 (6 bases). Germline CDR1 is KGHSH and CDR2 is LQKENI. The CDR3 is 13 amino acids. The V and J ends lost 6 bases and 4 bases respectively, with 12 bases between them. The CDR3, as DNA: TGTGCCAGCTCTCCCGACAGGCTAGAGACCCAGTACTTC. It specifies CASSPDRLETQYF.

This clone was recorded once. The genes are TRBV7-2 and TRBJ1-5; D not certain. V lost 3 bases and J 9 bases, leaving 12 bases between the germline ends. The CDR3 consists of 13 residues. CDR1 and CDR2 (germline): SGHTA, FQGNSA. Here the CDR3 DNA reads TGTGCCAGCAGCTTCGGCGGGGATCGGCCCCAGCATTTT. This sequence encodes CASSFGGDRPQHF.

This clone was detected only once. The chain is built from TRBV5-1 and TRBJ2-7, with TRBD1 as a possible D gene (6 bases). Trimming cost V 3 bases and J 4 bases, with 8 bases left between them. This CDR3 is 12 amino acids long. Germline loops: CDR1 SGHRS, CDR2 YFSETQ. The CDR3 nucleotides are TGCGCCAGCAGCTCCGACAGGTACGAGCAGTACTTC. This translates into CASSSDRYEQYF. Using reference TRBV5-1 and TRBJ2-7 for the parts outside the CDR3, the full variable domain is KAGVTQTPRYLIKTRGQQVTLSCSPISGHRSVSWYQQTPGQGLQFLFEYFSETQRNKGNFPGRFSGRQFSNSRSEMNVSTLELGDSALYLCASSSDRYEQYFGPGTRLTVT.